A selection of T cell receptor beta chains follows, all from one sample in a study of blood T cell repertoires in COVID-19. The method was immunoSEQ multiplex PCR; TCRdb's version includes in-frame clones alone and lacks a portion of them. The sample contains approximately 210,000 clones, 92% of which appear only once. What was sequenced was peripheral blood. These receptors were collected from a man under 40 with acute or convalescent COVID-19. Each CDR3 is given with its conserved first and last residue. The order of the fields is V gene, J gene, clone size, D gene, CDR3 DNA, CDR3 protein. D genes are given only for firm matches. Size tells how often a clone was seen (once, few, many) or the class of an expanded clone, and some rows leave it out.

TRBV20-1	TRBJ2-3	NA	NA	TGCAGTGCCCCCCGGGCAGATACGCAGTATTTT	CSAPRADTQYF
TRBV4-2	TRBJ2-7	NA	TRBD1	TGTGCCAGCAGCCACCCGGGGCAGGGGGCTGACGAGCAGTACTTC	CASSHPGQGADEQYF
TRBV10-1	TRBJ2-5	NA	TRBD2	TGCGCCAGCAGTGACCCCCGGGACTATTGTGGAGAGACCCAGTACTTC	CASSDPRDYCGETQYF
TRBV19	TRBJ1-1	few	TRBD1	TGTGCCAGTAGTTTCGACAGGGGTAGGACTGAAGCTTTCTTT	CASSFDRGRTEAFF
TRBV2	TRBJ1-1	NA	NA	TGTGCCAGCAGTGCAGTGAGCGGGGGAGTTACGTACCAGAAAGCTTTCTTT	CASSAVSGGVTYQKAFF
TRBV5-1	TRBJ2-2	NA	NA	TGCGCCAGCAGCTTGGGATCGGCGAGGATATCCGGGGAGCTGTTTTTT	CASSLGSARISGELFF
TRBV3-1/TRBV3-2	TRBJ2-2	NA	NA	TGTGCCAGCAGTCGACTAGATGGGGAGCTGTTTTTT	CASSRLDGELFF
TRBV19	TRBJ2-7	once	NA	TGTGCCAGTAGTATCGCCGGGGCCTACGAGCAGTACTTC	CASSIAGAYEQYF
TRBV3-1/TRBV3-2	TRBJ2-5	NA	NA	TGTGCCAGCGGAGGACGAGGCCAAGAGACCCAGTACTTC	CASGGRGQETQYF
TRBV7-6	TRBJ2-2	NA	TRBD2	TGTGCCAGCAGCCTGGGGACTAGCGGTAACACCGGGGAGCTGTTTTTT	CASSLGTSGNTGELFF
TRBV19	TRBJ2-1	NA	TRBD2	TGTGCCAGTAGTCCCCGACGAGCGGGATGGGAGGAGCAGTTCTTC	CASSPRRAGWEEQFF
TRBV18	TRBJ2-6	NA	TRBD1	TGTGCCAGCTCACCACCAGGACAGGGTCGCTCTGGGGCCAACGTCCTGACTTTC	CASSPPGQGRSGANVLTF
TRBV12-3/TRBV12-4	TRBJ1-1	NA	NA	TGTGCCAGCAGTTTCAGGAACCCACCTGAAGCTTTCTTT	CASSFRNPPEAFF
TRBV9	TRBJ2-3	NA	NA	TGTGCCAGCAGCGAACAATCCACAGATACGCAGTATTTT	CASSEQSTDTQYF
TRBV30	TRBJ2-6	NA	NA	TGTGCCTGGGACTCAGGCTTTGGGGCCAACGTCCTGACTTTC	CAWDSGFGANVLTF
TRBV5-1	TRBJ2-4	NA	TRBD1	TGCGCCAGCAGCCCGGACAGGGGGCTCAACATTCAGTACTTC	CASSPDRGLNIQYF
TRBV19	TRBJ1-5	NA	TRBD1	TGTGCCAGTAAAGAGACAGGGAGCAATCAGCCCCAGCATTTT	CASKETGSNQPQHF
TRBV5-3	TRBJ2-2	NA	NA	TGTGCCAGAAGGGGCCGGACCGGGGAGCTGTTTTTT	CARRGRTGELFF
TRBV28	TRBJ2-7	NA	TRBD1	TGTGCCTCCACGACAGGGGGCGTTTACGAGCAGTACTTC	CASTTGGVYEQYF
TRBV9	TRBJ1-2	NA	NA	TGTGCCAGCAGCGTAGGGACAAATAACTATGGCTACACCTTC	CASSVGTNNYGYTF
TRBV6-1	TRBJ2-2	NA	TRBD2	TGTGCCAGCAGTGCACTAGCGGGGGGAGGGTACACCGGGGAGCTGTTTTTT	CASSALAGGGYTGELFF
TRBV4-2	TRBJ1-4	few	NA	TGTGCCAGCAGCCTCTCGGGAACAACTAATGAAAAACTGTTTTTT	CASSLSGTTNEKLFF
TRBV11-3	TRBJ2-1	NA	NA	TGTGCCAGCAGCTTAGCAGGGGAGCAGTTCTTC	CASSLAGEQFF
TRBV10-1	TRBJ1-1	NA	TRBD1	TGCGCCACCTCCCGGGACAGATTGAACACTGAAGCTTTCTTT	CATSRDRLNTEAFF
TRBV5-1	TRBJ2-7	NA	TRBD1	TGCGCCAGCAGCTGGGGACAGGGCGTAGGTGAGCAGTACTTC	CASSWGQGVGEQYF
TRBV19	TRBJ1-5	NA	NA	TGTGCCAGTAGTATAGACAGGGAGGGTCAGCCCCAGCATTTT	CASSIDREGQPQHF
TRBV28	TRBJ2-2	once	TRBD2	TGTGCCAGCACCACGCCGGGACTAGCGGGAACAACCGGGGAGCTGTTTTTT	CASTTPGLAGTTGELFF
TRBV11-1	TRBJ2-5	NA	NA	TGTGCCAGCAGACAGTCAGAGACCCAGTACTTC	CASRQSETQYF